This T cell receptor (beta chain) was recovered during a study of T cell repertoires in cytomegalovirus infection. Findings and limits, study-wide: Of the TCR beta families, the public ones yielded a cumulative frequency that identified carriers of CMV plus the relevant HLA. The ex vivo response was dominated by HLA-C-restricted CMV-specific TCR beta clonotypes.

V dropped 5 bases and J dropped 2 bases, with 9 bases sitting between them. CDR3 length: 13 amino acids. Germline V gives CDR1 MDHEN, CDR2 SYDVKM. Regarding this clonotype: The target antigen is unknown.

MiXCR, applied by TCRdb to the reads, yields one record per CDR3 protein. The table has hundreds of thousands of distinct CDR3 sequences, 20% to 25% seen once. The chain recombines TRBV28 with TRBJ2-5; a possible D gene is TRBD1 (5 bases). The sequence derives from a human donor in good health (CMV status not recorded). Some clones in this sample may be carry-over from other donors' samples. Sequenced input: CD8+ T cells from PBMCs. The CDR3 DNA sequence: TGTGCCAGCAGTGACCGACAGCAAGAGACCCAGTACTTC. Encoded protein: CASSDRQQETQYF.